The text below deals with one T cell receptor (beta chain). An even split of each subset's genomic DNA across several immunoSEQ plates was performed. Clones were sequenced by immunoSEQ multiplex PCR, and TCRdb holds only the in-frame ones, with some missing. The data show about 680,000 clones, with 92% seen just once and roughly 24% held by the top ten. The data belong to a study of shared clonotypes between healthy human individuals. CDR3 length: 18 residues. The V gene's germline CDR1 is MDHEN and CDR2 SYDVKM. Trimming stripped 4 bases from V and 3 bases from J, with 25 bases between. Naive CD8 cells comprised CD45RO-negative, CCR7-positively selected cells, excluding terminally differentiated effector memory CD45RA+ cells.

The sequencing sample was made of naive CD8+ T cells sorted from blood. The origin of this receptor is a man aged 30 to 45 in good health. The chain employs TRBV28 and TRBJ2-7, with no clear D. CDR3 sequence: CASSSPLRVAGHLYEQYF. DNA for the CDR3: TGTGCCAGCAGTTCCCCCCTCCGGGTAGCCGGGCACCTCTACGAGCAGTACTTC.